Below, 30 T cell receptor beta chains from the same sample are listed, as sequenced in a study of T cell responses to AZD1222 COVID-19 vaccine. The assay was immunoSEQ multiplex PCR, and TCRdb's table has in-frame clones only and misses some. Here the sample spans about 120,000 clones, around 88% being singletons. The sequences come from peripheral blood, collected 28 days after the second AZD1222 dose. The receptors originated from an adult who received the AZD1222 COVID-19 vaccine.

This chain connects TRBV11-3 to TRBJ2-1; possible D gene TRBD1, 6 bases. The CDR3 has 13 amino acids. Germline CDR1 and CDR2: SGHNT and YENEEA. Trimming shortened V by 6 bases and J by 7 bases, and 13 bases separated the two germline ends. The CDR3 DNA reads as TGTGCCAGCAGACAGGACAGCTTTAATGAGCAGTTCTTC. Translation: CASRQDSFNEQFF.

V and J are TRBV7-2 and TRBJ1-1; a possible D gene is TRBD1 (5 bases). Trimming left V 0 bases short and J 3 bases short, with 11 bases between. The CDR3 extends over 15 amino acids. From germline, CDR1 is SGHTA and CDR2 FQGNSA. The chain's CDR3 is CASSLAPTGDTEAFF. The CDR3, as DNA: TGTGCCAGCAGCTTAGCGCCTACAGGAGACACTGAAGCTTTCTTT.

This clone has a single count. The chain uses TRBV2 and TRBJ2-1; 7 positions match TRBD1. Unmatched junction bases numbered 12, after V lost 9 bases and J lost 4 bases. This CDR3 has 15 residues. Germline CDR1 and CDR2: SNHLY and FYNNEI. This CDR3 reads CASSLRDRGYNEQFF. For the CDR3, the DNA is TGTGCCAGTTCACTTCGGGACAGAGGATACAATGAGCAGTTCTTC.

The chain employs TRBV2 and TRBJ1-2; D unclear. This CDR3 is built from 12 residues. The germline V gene encodes CDR1 SNHLY and CDR2 FYNNEI. V shed 4 bases and J shed 8 bases, with 11 bases lying between them. CDR3 coding DNA: TGTGCCAGCAGTGGTCGGAGGGAAGGCTACACCTTC. It is translated as CASSGRREGYTF. The full variable domain, completed using reference TRBV2 and TRBJ1-2, is EPEVTQTPSHQVTQMGQEVILRCVPISNHLYFYWYRQILGQKVEFLVSFYNNEISEKSEIFDDQFSVERPDGSNFTLKIRSTKLEDSAMYFCASSGRREGYTFGSGTRLTVV.

V usage is TRBV7-2 and J usage is TRBJ2-7; 9 bases are shared with TRBD2. The CDR3 loop spans 14 amino acids. V was clipped by 5 bases and J by 3 bases; unmatched bases: 5. Germline V gene data show CDR1 as SGHTA and CDR2 as FQGNSA. The CDR3 DNA reads TGTGCCAGCAGCCTTAGCGGGAGCATCTACGAGCAGTACTTC. Translated, it gives CASSLSGSIYEQYF.

The rearrangement uses TRBV7-9 and TRBJ1-6; unclear D gene. CDR3 length equals 17 residues. Germline assignment: CDR1 SEHNR and CDR2 FQNEAQ (reference sequence). V was pared by 5 bases and J by 1 base, with 15 bases between. CDR3 nucleotides: TGTGCCAGCAGCCCTTATCTGGCGGGGTCCTATAATTCACCCCTCCACTTT. Protein: CASSPYLAGSYNSPLHF.

This clone was detected only a few times. The DNA for the CDR3 is TGCGCCAGCAGTCCTCCCGCCGACAGGGGACACTACGAGCAGTACTTC. Its protein product is CASSPPADRGHYEQYF. V and J are TRBV23-1 and TRBJ2-7; 8 positions match TRBD1. TRBV23-1 is reported as an ORF; its role is uncertain. V was pared by 4 bases and J by 3 bases, with 11 bases of the junction left unmatched. This CDR3 has 16 residues.

The chain has TRBV19 and TRBJ1-5; D is uncertain. The CDR3 consists of 13 residues. V dropped 0 bases and J dropped 9 bases, with 9 bases sitting between them. CDR1 is LNHDA and CDR2 is SQIVND in the germline V gene (reference sequence). This chain's CDR3 is CASSIDLVGPQHF. As DNA, the CDR3 is TGTGCCAGTAGTATAGACCTGGTGGGGCCCCAGCATTTT.

The chain uses TRBV7-2 and TRBJ2-1, with unresolved D. V lost 6 bases to trimming and J lost 7 bases, with 25 bases between them. Per germline, CDR1 SGHTA and CDR2 FQGNSA. This CDR3 is 17 amino acids long. The CDR3 loop reads CASSIPRGSTFGNEQFF. The CDR3, as DNA: TGTGCCAGCAGTATTCCCCGCGGATCGACATTCGGTAATGAGCAGTTCTTC. The entire variable domain, with the rest obtained from reference TRBV7-2 and TRBJ2-1, is as follows: GAGVSQSPSNKVTEKGKDVELRCDPISGHTALYWYRQSLGQGLEFLIYFQGNSAPDKSGLPSDRFSAERTGGSVSTLTIQRTQQEDSAVYLCASSIPRGSTFGNEQFFGPGTRLTVL.

The count of this clone is one. This rearrangement joins TRBV7-9 to TRBJ2-5, with TRBD2 identical over 11 bases. CDR1 is SEHNR, CDR2 FQNEAQ, per germline (reference sequence). The CDR3 runs 15 residues. After removal of 5 bases from V and 1 base from J, the junction contained 3 bases not matched to a gene. The CDR3 region has the DNA TGTGCCAGCAGCGACCTAGCGGGGGGCCAAGAGACCCAGTACTTC. This sequence encodes CASSDLAGGQETQYF.

The chain couples TRBV7-2 to TRBJ2-7; 8 bases align to TRBD1. Germline CDR1 reads SGHTA; CDR2 reads FQGNSA. The V and J ends lost 2 bases and 2 bases, in that order; junction bases with no gene match: 5. The CDR3 is made up of 15 amino acids. CDR3 in amino acids: CASSLRQGATYEQYF. For the CDR3, the DNA is TGTGCCAGCAGCTTAAGGCAGGGGGCGACCTACGAGCAGTACTTC.

This clone was observed a few times. The chain employs TRBV28 and TRBJ2-3; D not resolved. Looked up from germline, CDR1 is MDHEN and CDR2 is SYDVKM. The CDR3 runs to 12 residues. The ends were cut back, 1 base at V and 5 bases at J, with 4 bases in the middle. The DNA for the CDR3 is TGTGCCAGCAGTTTATACAGAGATACGCAGTATTTT. Protein sequence: CASSLYRDTQYF. The entire variable domain, with the rest obtained from reference TRBV28 and TRBJ2-3, is as follows: DVKVTQSSRYLVKRTGEKVFLECVQDMDHENMFWYRQDPGLGLRLIYFSYDVKMKEKGDIPEGYSVSREKKERFSLILESASTNQTSMYLCASSLYRDTQYFGPGTRLTVL.

The chain carries TRBV25-1 and TRBJ1-2; maybe TRBD1 (5 bases). This CDR3 has 14 amino acids. V gave up 0 bases and J gave up 4 bases, with 9 bases separating them. The germline CDR1 and CDR2 sequences are MGHDK and SYGVNS. The CDR3 nucleotides read TGTGCCAGCAGTGAATATTCGGGGGGCTATGGCTACACCTTC. It translates to CASSEYSGGYGYTF.

J is TRBJ1-2 and V is TRBV28; a weak D match, TRBD1 (6 bases). V was trimmed by 6 bases and J by 5 bases, leaving 19 bases between them. The CDR3 contains 15 residues. Per germline, CDR1 MDHEN and CDR2 SYDVKM. The CDR3 DNA reads as TGTGCCAGCAGCATACCCGCGGGGGGCCAGTATGGCTACACCTTC. Its translation is CASSIPAGGQYGYTF.

This clone was found once. The V and J genes are TRBV11-2 and TRBJ2-1; weak D call: TRBD1 (6 bases). This CDR3 has 16 residues. Germline lookup yields CDR1 SGHAT and CDR2 FQNNGV. The V end lost 6 bases, the J end lost 0 bases, and 15 bases lay between the germline ends. The CDR3 is CASSETGTFSYNEQFF. The CDR3 nucleotides are TGTGCCAGCAGTGAGACGGGGACATTCTCCTACAATGAGCAGTTCTTC. The whole variable domain, remainder taken from reference TRBV11-2 and TRBJ2-1, is EAGVAQSPRYKIIEKRQSVAFWCNPISGHATLYWYQQILGQGPKLLIQFQNNGVVDDSQLPKDRFSAERLKGVDSTLKIQPAKLEDSAVYLCASSETGTFSYNEQFFGPGTRLTVL.

A single count supports this clone. This chain connects TRBV11-3 to TRBJ2-5; 11 nucleotides align to TRBD2. With V trimmed by 5 bases and J by 5 bases, 4 bases remained unmatched. The CDR3 extends over 14 amino acids. CDR1 and CDR2 from the germline V gene are SGHNT and YENEEA. The CDR3 region has the DNA TGTGCCAGCAGCCCCACTAGCGGGGGTGAGACCCAGTACTTC. Translated: CASSPTSGGETQYF. The full variable domain, its missing parts supplied by reference TRBV11-3 and TRBJ2-5, is EAGVVQSPRYKIIEKKQPVAFWCNPISGHNTLYWYLQNLGQGPELLIRYENEEAVDDSQLPKDRFSAERLKGVDSTLKIQPAELGDSAVYLCASSPTSGGETQYFGPGTRLLVL.

The chain links TRBV27 to TRBJ2-7; 10 nucleotides line up with TRBD2. The CDR3 sequence is 18 residues long. The V and J ends lost 8 bases and 6 bases, in that order; junction bases with no gene match: 22. Germline loops: CDR1 MNHEY, CDR2 SMNVEV (reference sequence). CDR3 residues: CASQPPSGSRNPLGEQYF. CDR3 DNA sequence: TGTGCCAGCCAACCTCCTAGCGGGAGTAGGAACCCGTTGGGCGAGCAGTACTTC.

The V call is TRBV18, the J call TRBJ2-7, with 11 bases lining up with TRBD1. Germline V gives CDR1 KGHSH, CDR2 LQKENI. V shed 2 bases, J shed 2 bases, and the junction held 5 bases outside the gene matches. This CDR3 is 16 amino acids long. The CDR3 bases are TGTGCCAGCTCACCATTTCGGACAGGGGGCACCTACGAGCAGTACTTC. Amino acids: CASSPFRTGGTYEQYF.

This chain uses TRBV6-5 with TRBJ1-2; D possibly corresponds to TRBD1 (6 bases). CDR1 is MNHEY and CDR2 is SVGAGI in the germline V gene. V lost 8 bases and J 8 bases, leaving 24 bases between the germline ends. This CDR3 spans 15 amino acids. CDR3 bases: TGTGCCAGCGATATAGGGACATCCGGACCTGGGGGCTACACCTTC. This encodes CASDIGTSGPGGYTF.

The J gene is TRBJ1-3, the V gene TRBV7-6; D is perhaps TRBD1 (5 bases). The ends were cut back, 5 bases at V and 4 bases at J, with 15 bases in the middle. CDR1 and CDR2 from the germline V gene are SGHVS and FNYEAQ. The length of the CDR3 is 15 residues. The CDR3 loop is CASSASGTDGNTIYF. The CDR3 DNA sequence: TGTGCCAGCAGCGCCTCCGGGACGGACGGAAACACCATATATTTT.

This chain uses TRBV7-2 with TRBJ2-7; possibly TRBD2 for D (6 bases). The CDR3 is 14 residues long. The V end was cut by 6 bases, the J end by 5 bases, with 17 bases between. The germline V gene has CDR1 SGHTA and CDR2 FQGNSA. CDR3: CASRRDLGVHEQYF. CDR3 nucleotides: TGTGCCAGCAGGAGGGACTTGGGGGTCCACGAGCAGTACTTC.

This chain connects TRBV30 to TRBJ2-7, with D unclear. The CDR3 length is 14 residues. Trimming took off 2 bases at V and 0 bases at J, with 11 bases between the two ends. The germline CDR1 and CDR2 sequences are GTSNPN and SVGIG (reference sequence). CDR3 in amino acids: CAWSRVIRSYEQYF. CDR3 nucleotides: TGTGCCTGGAGTCGGGTCATCCGCTCCTACGAGCAGTACTTC. Supplemented by reference TRBV30 and TRBJ2-7, the full variable domain reads SQTIHQWPATLVQPVGSPLSLECTVEGTSNPNLYWYRQAAGRGLQLLFYSVGIGQISSEVPQNLSASRPQDRQFILSSKKLLLSDSGFYLCAWSRVIRSYEQYFGPGTRLTVT.

The V gene is TRBV28, the J gene TRBJ2-1; 11 bases match TRBD2. Germline values: CDR1 MDHEN, CDR2 SYDVKM. The V and J ends lost 6 bases and 4 bases, in that order; junction bases with no gene match: 11. CDR3 length equals 17 residues. CDR3 in DNA: TGTGCCAGCAGACGTTTACTAGCGGGAGAGAGTTACAATGAGCAGTTCTTC. Translating gives CASRRLLAGESYNEQFF.

The J gene is TRBJ2-3, the V gene TRBV24-1; D gene unclear. This CDR3 comprises 15 residues. Trimming removed 4 bases from V and 0 bases from J, with 10 bases in between. The germline gives CDR1 KGHDR, CDR2 SFDVKD. CDR3 nucleotides: TGTGCCACCAGTGAAACAAGTACTAGCACAGATACGCAGTATTTT. Translating it yields CATSETSTSTDTQYF.

The V gene is TRBV4-2, the J gene TRBJ1-3; no clear D gene. This CDR3 contains 13 residues. The V end was cut by 0 bases, the J end by 8 bases, with 8 bases between. Germline V lookup: CDR1 LGHNA, CDR2 YNFKEQ. The CDR3 DNA reads TGTGCCAGCAGCCAAGACGTCGGTTACACCATATATTTT. Protein sequence: CASSQDVGYTIYF.

V is TRBV4-1 and J is TRBJ2-1, with D tentatively TRBD2 (5 bases). Germline V gene lookup returns CDR1 MGHRA and CDR2 YSYEKL. This CDR3 comprises 16 residues. V was cut by 0 bases and J by 5 bases, with 14 bases left in between. CDR3 coding DNA: TGCGCCAGCAGCCAAGAGCCTCTCCCGCGGGACAATGAGCAGTTCTTC. It specifies CASSQEPLPRDNEQFF.

This clone was observed a single time. Relative to the germline gene, one junction end is altered; a read error may explain this. The chain uses TRBV20-1 and TRBJ1-2; 9 nucleotides align to TRBD1. The germline gives CDR1 DFQATT, CDR2 SNEGSKA (reference sequence). The CDR3 runs to 8 residues. This chain's CDR3 is CSAGTGLF. CDR3 DNA: TGCAGTGCTGGGACAGGGCTCTTC.

The rearrangement links TRBV19 to TRBJ1-1; 8 bases agree with TRBD1. Germline assignment: CDR1 LNHDA and CDR2 SQIVND (reference sequence). Trimming removed 5 bases from V and 5 bases from J; junction bases left unmatched: 7. The CDR3 is 14 amino acids. The DNA of the CDR3 is TGTGCCAGTAGTCCCCGGACAGGGCGGACTGAAGCTTTCTTT. Amino acids: CASSPRTGRTEAFF.

The V and J genes are TRBV7-9 and TRBJ1-2; D may be TRBD1 (6 bases). Per germline, CDR1 SEHNR and CDR2 FQNEAQ (reference sequence). V was shortened by 6 bases and J by 7 bases, with 15 bases between the two germline ends. The CDR3 totals 13 residues. CDR3 in DNA: TGTGCCAGCAGACCTACAGGGAAAAGTGGCTACACCTTC. It specifies CASRPTGKSGYTF.

V and J are TRBV4-2 and TRBJ1-3; D is possibly TRBD1 (5 bases). Germline V gene sequence: CDR1 LGHNA, CDR2 YNFKEQ. Trimming removed 3 bases from V and 2 bases from J, with 14 bases in between. The CDR3 has 16 residues. The CDR3 sequence: CASSQSQGVPGNTIYF. Written as DNA, the CDR3 is TGTGCCAGCAGCCAGTCCCAGGGAGTCCCTGGAAACACCATATATTTT.